This T cell receptor (beta chain) is from a study of cytomegalovirus exposure and HLA in healthy donors. CDR3 size: 14 residues. The V gene's germline CDR1 is LGHNA and CDR2 YNFKEQ. Trimming left V 4 bases short and J 3 bases short, with 11 bases between. Amplification used 60 Vbeta primers and 13 Jbeta primers. Produced via immunoSEQ multiplex PCR; TCRdb's table is partial and in-frame only. The table includes hundreds of thousands of clones, 70% to 90% detected once. Sequencing was carried out using PBMCs. The sequence derives from a girl aged 2 to 10 in good health and CMV-seronegative. The chain has TRBV4-2 and TRBJ2-3; no firm D call. DNA for the CDR3: TGTGCCAGCAGCCCCTCGAGAGTGACAGATACGCAGTATTTT. Translation gives CASSPSRVTDTQYF.